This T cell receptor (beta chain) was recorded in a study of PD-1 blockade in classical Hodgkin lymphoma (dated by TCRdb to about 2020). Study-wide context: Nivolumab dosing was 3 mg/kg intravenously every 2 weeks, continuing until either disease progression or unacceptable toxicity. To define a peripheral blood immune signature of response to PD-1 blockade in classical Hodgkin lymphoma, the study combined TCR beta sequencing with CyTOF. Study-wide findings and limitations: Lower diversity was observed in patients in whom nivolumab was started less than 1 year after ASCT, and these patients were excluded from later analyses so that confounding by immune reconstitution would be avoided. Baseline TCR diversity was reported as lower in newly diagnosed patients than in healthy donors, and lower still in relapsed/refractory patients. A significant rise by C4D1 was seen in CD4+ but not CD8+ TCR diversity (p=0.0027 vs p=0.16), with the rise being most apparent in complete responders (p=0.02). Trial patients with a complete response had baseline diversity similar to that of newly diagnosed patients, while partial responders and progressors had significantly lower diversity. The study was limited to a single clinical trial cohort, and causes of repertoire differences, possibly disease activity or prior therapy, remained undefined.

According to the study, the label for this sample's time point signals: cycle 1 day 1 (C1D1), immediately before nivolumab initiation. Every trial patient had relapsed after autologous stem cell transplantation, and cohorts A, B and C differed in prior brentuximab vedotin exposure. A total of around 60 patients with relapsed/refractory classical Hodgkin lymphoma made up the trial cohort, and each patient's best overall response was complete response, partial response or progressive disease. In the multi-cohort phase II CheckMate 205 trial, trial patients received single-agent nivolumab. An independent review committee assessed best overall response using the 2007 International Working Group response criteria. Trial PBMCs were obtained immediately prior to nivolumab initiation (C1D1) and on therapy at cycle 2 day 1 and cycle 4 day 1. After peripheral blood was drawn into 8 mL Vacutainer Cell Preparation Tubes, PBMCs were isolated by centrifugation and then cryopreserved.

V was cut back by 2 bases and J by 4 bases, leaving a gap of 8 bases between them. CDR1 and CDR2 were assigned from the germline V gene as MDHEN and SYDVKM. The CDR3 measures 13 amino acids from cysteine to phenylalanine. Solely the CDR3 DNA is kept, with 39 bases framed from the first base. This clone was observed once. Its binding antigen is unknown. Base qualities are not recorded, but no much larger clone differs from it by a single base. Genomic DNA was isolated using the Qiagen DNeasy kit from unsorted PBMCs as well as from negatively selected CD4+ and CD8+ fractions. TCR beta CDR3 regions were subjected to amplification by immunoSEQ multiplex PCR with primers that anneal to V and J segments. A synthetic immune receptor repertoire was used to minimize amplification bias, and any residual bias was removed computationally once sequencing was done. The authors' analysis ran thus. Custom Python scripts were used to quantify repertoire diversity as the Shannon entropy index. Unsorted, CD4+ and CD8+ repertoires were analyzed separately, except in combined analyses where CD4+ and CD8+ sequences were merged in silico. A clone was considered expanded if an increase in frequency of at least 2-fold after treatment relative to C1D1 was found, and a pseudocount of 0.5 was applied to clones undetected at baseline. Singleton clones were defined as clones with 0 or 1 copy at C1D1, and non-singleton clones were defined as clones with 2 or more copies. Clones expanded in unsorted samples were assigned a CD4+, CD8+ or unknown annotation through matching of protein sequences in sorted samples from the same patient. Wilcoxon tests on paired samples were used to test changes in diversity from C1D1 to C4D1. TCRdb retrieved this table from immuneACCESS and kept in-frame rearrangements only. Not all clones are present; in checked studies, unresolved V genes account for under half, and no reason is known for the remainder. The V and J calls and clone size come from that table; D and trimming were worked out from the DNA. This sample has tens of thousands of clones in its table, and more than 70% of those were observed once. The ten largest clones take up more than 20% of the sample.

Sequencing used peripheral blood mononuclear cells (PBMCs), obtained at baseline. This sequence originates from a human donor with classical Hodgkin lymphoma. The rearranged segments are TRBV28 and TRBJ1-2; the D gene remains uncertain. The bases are TGTGCCAGCAGTTTACCAGCCCTCTATGGCTACACCTTC. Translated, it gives CASSLPALYGYTF.